A selection of T cell receptor beta chains follows, all from one sample in a study of CD8+CD57+ T cells in acquired aplastic anemia. TCRdb independently ran MiXCR on the reads; one entry per CDR3 protein. The table has just over 150,000 distinct CDR3 sequences, around 52% seen once. The specimen was sorted CD4+, CD8+, or CD8+CD57+ T cells (not recorded which) from PBMCs. Source of these receptors: a human donor with aplastic anemia. The CDR3 runs from the conserved cysteine through the conserved F or W. The order of the fields is D gene, J gene, V gene, CDR3 protein. The D gene is left open where the match is weak.

TRBD1	TRBJ2-3	TRBV7-2	CAGSLAGTALGTDTQYF
TRBD2	TRBJ2-5	TRBV2	CASSQEGLRQETQYF
-	TRBJ2-5	TRBV4-1	CASSQGGGRVSQETQYF
-	TRBJ1-1	TRBV5-6	CASSAGGQGNTEAFF
TRBD1	TRBJ1-1	TRBV29-1	CSVLAGGTEAFF
-	TRBJ1-1	TRBV19	CATSMTAGDTEAFF
-	TRBJ1-2	TRBV24-1	CATSEGPNYGYTF
-	TRBJ1-1	TRBV19	CASSPGTGRRTEAFF
TRBD1	TRBJ1-2	TRBV19	CASVGQGYGYTF
-	TRBJ2-2	TRBV19	CASSIQGGDTGELFF
TRBD1	TRBJ2-2	TRBV4-3	CASSQDQRTGITGELLF
-	TRBJ2-3	TRBV19	CASSKVPTDTQYF
-	TRBJ1-2	TRBV11-2	CASSLDPGTNYGYTF
TRBD2	TRBJ2-7	TRBV30	CAWSAGTTYEQYF
TRBD2	TRBJ2-5	TRBV7-9	CASSNALAAQETQYF
-	TRBJ2-7	TRBV5-6	CASSPGRPVFAEQYF
-	TRBJ2-1	TRBV6-1	CASTPQDPTYNEQFF
-	TRBJ1-6	TRBV20-1	CSAMILGQMNSPLHF
-	TRBJ2-1	TRBV7-9	CASSSMDEQFF
TRBD1	TRBJ2-1	TRBV20-1	CSAGLWTGSYNEQFF
TRBD1	TRBJ2-3	TRBV7-9	CASIGQGVHTQYF
-	TRBJ1-4	TRBV2	CASSEREIDEKLFF
-	TRBJ2-7	TRBV20-1	CSAMGGTGMNEQYF
-	TRBJ2-7	TRBV12-3/TRBV12-4	CASSTETVYEQYF
-	TRBJ1-2	TRBV10-3	CASSAGLSYGYTF
-	TRBJ2-1	TRBV24-1	CATSDPTTSANNEQLF
-	TRBJ2-5	TRBV5-1	CASNVGTDNQETQYF
-	TRBJ2-1	TRBV9	CASSVAAVNEQFF
-	TRBJ2-5	TRBV10-3	CAISESKGTGETQYF
-	TRBJ1-1	TRBV11-2	CASSLIGAGTNTEAFF
-	TRBJ1-5	TRBV7-6	CASSFGGTNQPQHF
-	TRBJ2-1	TRBV29-1	CSLEVGAYQYNEQFF
-	TRBJ1-6	TRBV24-1	CATSGHSLSPLHF
TRBD1	TRBJ2-7	TRBV5-6	CATMEAGTGFHEQYF
-	TRBJ2-3	TRBV20-1	CSAQKGGGRLDTQYF
TRBD1	TRBJ1-2	TRBV29-1	CSVAQGVPPTF
-	TRBJ2-1	TRBV9	CASTGGGSYNEQFF
-	TRBJ1-4	TRBV6-5	CASSYLEVNEKLFF